These 17 T cell receptor beta chains were sequenced from one sample in a study of T cells in Graves' hyperthyroidism and ophthalmopathy. TCR beta CDR3 sequences were amplified from RNA transcripts. The HTBI primer set served for first-round RT-PCR of the TCR CDR3. TCRdb used MiXCR to reprocess the multiplex PCR reads, holding one entry per CDR3 protein. The sample includes 300,000 to 450,000 distinct CDR3 sequences, roughly 15% seen only once; the top ten take roughly a fifth. The sequenced sample consisted of blood. The receptor set was obtained from a woman aged 25 to 39 with Graves' ophthalmopathy.

At least ten counts were recorded for this clonotype. The chain carries TRBV20-1 and TRBJ1-5; 9 bases map to TRBD1. J lost 6 bases, V lost 6 bases, and 6 bases had no gene match. Germline V gene data show CDR1 as DFQATT and CDR2 as SNEGSKA (reference sequence). The CDR3 is 13 amino acids. The CDR3 DNA follows: TGCAGTGCCGTACAGGGGGCTGTTCAGCCCCAGCATTTT. Its protein is CSAVQGAVQPQHF.

At least ten counts were recorded for this clonotype. This chain connects TRBV30 to TRBJ1-1, with D unresolved. CDR3 length: 14 amino acids. The V gene's germline CDR1 is GTSNPN and CDR2 SVGIG (reference sequence). Trimming pared 4 bases from V and 0 bases from J, leaving 12 bases between. In DNA, the CDR3 is TGTGCCTGGAAGGCCTGGGGAATGAACACTGAAGCTTTCTTT. This translates into CAWKAWGMNTEAFF.

This clonotype has at least ten counts. This rearrangement joins TRBV12-3 or TRBV12-4 to TRBJ2-3, with 9 bases fitting TRBD2. CDR3 size: 15 residues. Losses at the gene ends were 3 bases for V and 6 bases for J; bases not matched to a gene: 7. The CDR3 sequence: CASSFGGGVRDTQYF. CDR3 nucleotide sequence: TGTGCCAGCAGTTTTGGCGGGGGGGTCAGGGATACGCAGTATTTT.

This clonotype was seen at least ten times. V and J are TRBV7-9 and TRBJ2-1, with a weak D call TRBD2 (5 bases). Germline CDR1 reads SEHNR; CDR2 reads FQNEAQ (reference sequence). Trimming removed 5 bases from V and 7 bases from J, with 12 bases in between. The CDR3 extends over 13 amino acids. The CDR3 region has the DNA TGTGCCAGCAGCAGCGGTGTGGGAAATGAGCAGTTCTTC. It is translated as CASSSGVGNEQFF.

The table lists this clonotype with many counts. This chain links TRBV7-2 with TRBJ2-5; maybe TRBD1 (6 bases). The CDR3 sequence is 16 residues long. Germline-derived CDR1 and CDR2 are SGHTA and FQGNSA. V dropped 4 bases and J dropped 1 base, with 16 bases sitting between them. DNA of the CDR3: TGTGCCAGCAGCTCCCGCAGGGGACGCAGCCAAGAGACCCAGTACTTC. Protein: CASSSRRGRSQETQYF.

This clonotype was found a few times. The rearrangement uses TRBV25-1 and TRBJ2-5; perhaps TRBD2 as D (7 bases). Trimming removed 5 bases from V and 4 bases from J, with 14 bases in between. The germline gives CDR1 MGHDK, CDR2 SYGVNS. CDR3 size: 14 residues. CDR3 DNA: TGTGCCAGCAGTCCGGGGGGCTCCGGAGAGACCCAGTACTTC. This gives the protein CASSPGGSGETQYF.

This clonotype showed up many times. V gene TRBV20-1 combines with J gene TRBJ1-2; TRBD1 aligns across 7 bases. Germline CDR1 reads DFQATT; CDR2 reads SNEGSKA (reference sequence). This CDR3 is built from 14 residues. As DNA, the CDR3 is TGCAGCCGCGATATGTTTGGGACAGATTATGGCTACACCTTC. Its translation is CSRDMFGTDYGYTF.

In this sample, this clonotype turned up many times. This chain's CDR3 is CASSAEQDPPQYF. CDR3 in DNA: TGTGCCAGCAGCGCGGAGCAGGATCCGCCCCAGTACTTC. V and J are TRBV7-9 and TRBJ2-5, with D unclear. CDR1 and CDR2 (germline): SEHNR, FQNEAQ (reference sequence). The CDR3 sequence is 13 residues long. V was pared by 5 bases and J by 9 bases, with 16 bases between. The full variable domain, completed using reference TRBV7-9 and TRBJ2-5, is DTGVSQNPRHKITKRGQNVTFRCDPISEHNRLYWYRQTLGQGPEFLTYFQNEAQLEKSRLLSDRFSAERPKGSFSTLEIQRTEQGDSAMYLCASSAEQDPPQYFGPGTRLLVL.

This chain connects TRBV20-1 to TRBJ2-5, with 7 positions matching TRBD1. Germline-derived CDR1 and CDR2 are DFQATT and SNEGSKA (reference sequence). CDR3 length equals 16 residues. J gave up 4 bases and V 5 bases, and 16 bases lay outside the gene matches. CDR3 nucleotides: TGCAGTGCTGTATGGGACAGTGTAGGACCAGGAGAGACCCAGTACTTC. It specifies CSAVWDSVGPGETQYF.

This clonotype appeared many times. CDR3 nucleotides: TGTGCCAGCAGTGAACCTTCAAGACAGGGGGCGAGTTATGCAGATACGCAGTATTTT. It specifies CASSEPSRQGASYADTQYF. The chain links TRBV6-1 to TRBJ2-3; 10 bases are shared with TRBD1. The CDR3 length is 19 residues. Germline V gene sequence: CDR1 MNHNS, CDR2 SASEGT. V shed 2 bases, J shed 4 bases, and the junction held 15 bases outside the gene matches.

As for this clonotype: A read error may produce the germline difference seen at one junction end. This chain uses TRBV9 with TRBJ1-1; D is unresolved. The CDR3 is made up of 17 amino acids. From germline, CDR1 is SGDLS and CDR2 YYNGEE. CDR3 region: CASRVAPPEGFDTEALF. CDR3 DNA sequence: TGTGCCAGCAGGGTAGCCCCCCCCGAGGGTTTCGACACTGAAGCTCTCTTT.

The chain combines TRBV19 with TRBJ1-5, with TRBD1 as a possible D gene (5 bases). CDR1 and CDR2 (germline): LNHDA, SQIVND (reference sequence). Between the trimmed V and J ends, which lost 7 bases and 5 bases, there was a span of 21 bases. CDR3 length: 16 amino acids. CDR3 amino acids: CASTTRGAPRDQPQHF. Here the CDR3 DNA reads TGTGCCAGTACCACACGTGGGGCACCGAGGGATCAGCCCCAGCATTTT.

This clonotype was observed at least ten times. V is TRBV6-5 and J is TRBJ2-7, with 8 positions matching TRBD2. CDR1 MNHEY and CDR2 SVGAGI come from the germline V gene. CDR3 length equals 17 residues. Trimming removed 2 bases from V and 3 bases from J; junction bases left unmatched: 12. CDR3 coding DNA: TGTGCCAGCAGTTACCGGGCCGGGGGGGGACCCGACTACGAGCAGTACTTC. Protein sequence: CASSYRAGGGPDYEQYF.

This clonotype appeared many times. The chain carries TRBV3-1 and TRBJ1-3; D may be TRBD1 (6 bases). Per the germline V gene, CDR1 is LGHDT and CDR2 is YNNKEL (reference sequence). The CDR3 extends over 18 amino acids. V shed 6 bases and J shed 1 base, with 22 bases lying between them. This CDR3 is CASRKVGKGGASGNTIYF. CDR3 DNA: TGTGCCAGCAGAAAAGTCGGGAAAGGGGGGGCTTCTGGAAACACCATATATTTT.

This clonotype was seen a few times. V and J are TRBV28 and TRBJ2-7, with D tentatively TRBD1 (6 bases). V was shortened by 7 bases and J by 1 base, with 20 bases between the two germline ends. CDR1 is MDHEN, CDR2 SYDVKM, per germline. The CDR3 is made up of 16 amino acids. The CDR3 DNA sequence: TGTGCCAGCACCCCGAAGACAGGTTTTAAATCCTACGAGCAGTACTTC. This sequence encodes CASTPKTGFKSYEQYF.

The table lists this clonotype with many counts. V is TRBV24-1 and J is TRBJ2-7; D possibly uses TRBD1 or TRBD2 (5 bases each). Germline loops: CDR1 KGHDR, CDR2 SFDVKD. CDR3 length: 12 residues. Trimming cost V 2 bases and J 6 bases, with 7 bases left between them. DNA of the CDR3: TGTGCCACCAGTGATTCGGGGACCGAGCAGTACTTC. As protein: CATSDSGTEQYF.

This chain links TRBV12-3 or TRBV12-4 with TRBJ2-7, with TRBD1 matching 12 bases. The CDR3 covers 15 residues. J lost 5 bases, V lost 2 bases, and 4 bases had no gene match. This chain's CDR3 is CASSLSGTGGHEQYF. The CDR3 bases are TGTGCCAGCAGTTTAAGTGGGACAGGGGGCCACGAGCAGTACTTC.